This T cell receptor beta chain originates from a study of T-cell reconstitution after alpha-beta-depleted transplantation in children. General study findings and limits: The main origin of T-cell counts and diversity one year after transplant was newly produced T cells. Recipient T cells and thymic progenitors that survived were the source of the high TCRbeta diversity seen at day 60 in some patients. The study reportedly traced alpha-beta T cells about two months after transplant to several hundred expanded graft clones.

This clonotype was seen only once. The antigen remains unidentified. One end of the junction does not line up with germline, which may come from a read error. Preparation of the TCRbeta library involved a method that used unique molecular identifiers. Via MiXCR, TCRdb re-called the PCR reads, giving one row per CDR3 protein. Of 300,000 to 350,000 distinct CDR3 sequences listed, approximately 23% are singletons. The TCR originated in a male patient between 5 and 17 years old who had a stem cell transplant for acute lymphoblastic leukemia, so the T cells may come from the graft donor. This material consisted of PBMCs, mostly from graft donor cells, taken 180 days after TCRalphabeta/CD19-depleted stem cell transplant.

CDR3 amino acids: CASRLAEVGDNQETQYF. As DNA, the CDR3 is TGTGCCAGCAGATTAGCGGAGGTGGGGGACAACCAAGAGACCCAGTACTTC. The chain employs TRBV7-6 and TRBJ2-5; the D gene could be TRBD1 or TRBD2 (6 bases each). The germline CDR1 and CDR2 sequences are SGHVS and FNYEAQ. CDR3 length: 17 amino acids.